These 32 T cell receptor beta chains came from one sample sequenced in a study of OX40 agonist ivuxolimab in advanced cancers. Measured with immunoSEQ multiplex PCR; TCRdb has only the in-frame clones, and not every one. The table has about 94,000 clones, roughly 84% seen once. The material was CD4+ or CD8+ T cells sorted from blood, obtained in a trial of the OX40 agonist ivuxolimab. The source is an adult with an advanced solid tumor such as melanoma, head and neck, liver or kidney cancer.

The V call is TRBV11-2, the J call TRBJ1-5; D might be TRBD1 (6 bases). V dropped 4 bases and J dropped 9 bases, with 16 bases sitting between them. Per germline, CDR1 SGHAT and CDR2 FQNNGV. This CDR3 has 14 residues. DNA of the CDR3: TGTGCCAGCAGCTGGGGGACACGGCGAGGGCCCCAGCATTTT. This sequence encodes CASSWGTRRGPQHF.

The chain combines TRBV6-1 with TRBJ1-5, with TRBD1 as a possible D gene (5 bases). CDR1 and CDR2 (germline): MNHNS, SASEGT. There are 12 residues in the CDR3. Trimming shortened V by 8 bases and J by 11 bases, and 16 bases separated the two germline ends. In nucleotides, the CDR3 is TGTGCCAGCGGGGGGACCCCGGAGTCCCAGCATTTT. Protein sequence: CASGGTPESQHF.

CDR3 bases: TGCGCCAGCAGCCAAGATATACTAGCAACCTACGAGCAGTACTTC. It translates to CASSQDILATYEQYF. This chain connects TRBV4-3 to TRBJ2-7, with D perhaps TRBD2 (6 bases). Trimming left V 0 bases short and J 2 bases short, with 11 bases between. The CDR3 sequence is 15 residues long. Germline lookup yields CDR1 LGHNA and CDR2 YSLEER.

This chain links TRBV11-2 with TRBJ1-2; no firm D call. The V gene's germline CDR1 is SGHAT and CDR2 FQNNGV. V was pared by 4 bases and J by 3 bases, with 15 bases between. The CDR3 runs to 15 residues. This chain's CDR3 is CASSSRLQRDYGYTF. The CDR3 DNA reads TGTGCCAGCAGCTCCCGGTTGCAGAGGGACTATGGCTACACCTTC.

This chain links TRBV6-6 with TRBJ2-2; no reliable D call. The length of the CDR3 is 14 residues. Trimming left V 8 bases short and J 0 bases short, with 10 bases between. CDR1 is MNHNY, CDR2 SVGAGI, per germline (reference sequence). The chain's CDR3 is CASRLKANTGELFF. Here the CDR3 DNA reads TGTGCCAGCCGACTGAAAGCGAACACCGGGGAGCTGTTTTTT.

The genes are TRBV6-1 and TRBJ1-5; D is undetermined. This CDR3 contains 16 residues. Germline CDR1 and CDR2: MNHNS and SASEGT. V lost 3 bases to trimming and J lost 3 bases, with 15 bases between them. The CDR3 region is CASSEYVARINQPQHF. CDR3 nucleotide sequence: TGTGCCAGCAGTGAGTATGTGGCCCGGATCAATCAGCCCCAGCATTTT.

V usage is TRBV4-1 and J usage is TRBJ1-2; D perhaps matches TRBD1 (5 bases). Trimming cost V 3 bases and J 7 bases, with 18 bases left between them. The V gene's germline CDR1 is MGHRA and CDR2 YSYEKL. The CDR3 runs to 15 residues. Written as DNA, the CDR3 is TGCGCCAGCAGCCAGACCCCAGGAGGGGCGGCTGGCTACACCTTC. It yields the protein CASSQTPGGAAGYTF.

This clone was seen only a few times. V is TRBV5-1 and J is TRBJ1-4; 8 bases agree with TRBD1. Germline assignment: CDR1 SGHRS and CDR2 YFSETQ. The CDR3 has 14 amino acids. J was trimmed by 8 bases and V by 0 bases; bases with no gene match: 3. The CDR3 bases are TGCGCCAGCAGCTTGGGGACAGGGTACGAAAAACTGTTTTTT. Its protein product is CASSLGTGYEKLFF.

The chain is built from TRBV15 and TRBJ1-2, with D uncertain. Trimming took 3 bases from V and 4 from J, leaving 15 bases between them. The CDR3 runs to 15 residues. Germline V gives CDR1 LNHNV, CDR2 YYDKDF (reference sequence). The CDR3 DNA reads as TGTGCCACCAGCAGGCAGGCAGGAATATTCTATGGCTACACCTTC. It codes for CATSRQAGIFYGYTF.

The rearrangement links TRBV7-8 to TRBJ2-5; D is undetermined. This CDR3 has 14 amino acids. V was shortened by 3 bases and J by 3 bases, with 11 bases between the two germline ends. Germline V gene data show CDR1 as SGHVS and CDR2 as FQNEAQ. The CDR3 sequence is CASSLGNGKETQYF. CDR3 DNA: TGTGCCAGCAGCTTGGGCAATGGGAAAGAGACCCAGTACTTC.

J is TRBJ2-7 and V is TRBV15; weak D call: TRBD2 (6 bases). Trimming took off 5 bases at V and 4 bases at J, with 21 bases between the two ends. Germline V gene lookup returns CDR1 LNHNV and CDR2 YYDKDF (reference sequence). The CDR3 is made up of 16 amino acids. CDR3 DNA: TGTGCCACCAGCGCCTATGCGGGACCAGTTGGGTACGAGCAGTACTTC. It specifies CATSAYAGPVGYEQYF. Full variable domain (missing parts from reference TRBV15 and TRBJ2-7): DAMVIQNPRYQVTQFGKPVTLSCSQTLNHNVMYWYQQKSSQAPKLLFHYYDKDFNNEADTPDNFQSRRPNTSFCFLDIRSPGLGDTAMYLCATSAYAGPVGYEQYFGPGTRLTVT.

The chain couples TRBV6-5 to TRBJ2-1; D is ambiguous. CDR1 and CDR2 (germline): MNHEY, SVGAGI. The CDR3 is 14 residues long. V lost 10 bases to trimming and J lost 9 bases, with 22 bases between them. The CDR3 loop reads CATTPRGVVGEQFF. In DNA, the CDR3 is TGTGCCACAACGCCAAGAGGCGTGGTGGGTGAGCAGTTCTTC.

V usage is TRBV5-1 and J usage is TRBJ1-4; 10 bases are a match to TRBD1. Unmatched junction bases numbered 3, after V lost 0 bases and J lost 7 bases. This CDR3 region has 15 residues. Germline lookup yields CDR1 SGHRS and CDR2 YFSETQ. The DNA for the CDR3 is TGCGCCAGCAGCTTGGCCGGGACAGGGGTTGAAAAACTGTTTTTT. Protein: CASSLAGTGVEKLFF.

This clone has a single count. In DNA, the CDR3 is TGTGCCAGCAGCCCGAACCCAGGGGCCTACGAGCAGTACTTC. This codes for CASSPNPGAYEQYF. V is TRBV5-8 and J is TRBJ2-7, with D perhaps matching TRBD1 (6 bases). The CDR3 loop spans 14 amino acids. CDR1 SGHTS and CDR2 YDEGEE come from the germline V gene. Trimming cost V 4 bases and J 2 bases, with 13 bases left between them.

CDR3 in amino acids: CASSLASGQGADTQYF. As DNA, the CDR3 is TGTGCCAGCAGCTTAGCGAGCGGACAGGGCGCAGATACGCAGTATTTT. The chain recombines TRBV11-1 with TRBJ2-3; 8 positions match TRBD1. J lost 4 bases, V lost 0 bases, and 6 bases had no gene match. CDR1 and CDR2 (germline): SGHAT, FQDESV (reference sequence). CDR3 length: 16 residues.

The V gene is TRBV7-8, the J gene TRBJ2-7; the match to TRBD2 covers 11 bases. The CDR3 runs to 15 residues. Trimming cost V 1 base and J 3 bases; bases outside gene matches: 2. The germline gives CDR1 SGHVS, CDR2 FQNEAQ. CDR3 sequence: CASSLGLAGGYEQYF. CDR3 bases: TGTGCCAGCAGCTTAGGTCTAGCGGGGGGCTACGAGCAGTACTTC.

This clone occurred once. The chain is built from TRBV30 and TRBJ1-1, with D perhaps matching TRBD1 (5 bases). Germline lookup yields CDR1 GTSNPN and CDR2 SVGIG (reference sequence). The CDR3 runs 13 residues. V was trimmed by 6 bases and J by 4 bases, leaving 15 bases between them. DNA of the CDR3: TGTGCCTGTTCCGAGGGGCGGGTCACTGAAGCTTTCTTT. Translation gives CACSEGRVTEAFF. The full variable domain, rest sourced from reference TRBV30 and TRBJ1-1, is SQTIHQWPATLVQPVGSPLSLECTVEGTSNPNLYWYRQAAGRGLQLLFYSVGIGQISSEVPQNLSASRPQDRQFILSSKKLLLSDSGFYLCACSEGRVTEAFFGQGTRLTVV.

The chain recombines TRBV10-2 with TRBJ2-7; no clear D. Trimming took off 8 bases at V and 1 base at J, with 9 bases between the two ends. The CDR3 consists of 12 residues. The V gene's germline CDR1 is WSHSY and CDR2 SAAADI. In DNA form, the CDR3 reads TGCGCCAGCTCTTCAGGTTCCTACGAGCAGTACTTC. It yields the protein CASSSGSYEQYF.

This clone showed up just a few times. The chain is built from TRBV7-6 and TRBJ2-3; maybe TRBD2 (5 bases). The V gene lost 1 base and the J gene lost 0 bases, with 14 bases spanning the gap. CDR3 size: 17 residues. Per the germline V gene, CDR1 is SGHVS and CDR2 is FNYEAQ. CDR3 region: CASSLVNAGGSTDTQYF. The CDR3, as DNA: TGTGCCAGCAGCTTAGTCAATGCGGGTGGTAGCACAGATACGCAGTATTTT.

The chain is built from TRBV6-1 and TRBJ2-7, with D possibly TRBD2 on 5 matching bases. The CDR3 extends over 15 amino acids. Trimming took off 6 bases at V and 0 bases at J, with 15 bases between the two ends. Looked up from germline, CDR1 is MNHNS and CDR2 is SASEGT. Here the CDR3 reads CASRLTEASSYEQYF. In DNA form, the CDR3 reads TGTGCCAGCAGATTAACGGAGGCCAGCTCCTACGAGCAGTACTTC.

The CDR3 region has the DNA TGTGCCAGCACCCCTTGGTCGGGGGGAAGCAATGAAAAACTGTTTTTT. This sequence encodes CASTPWSGGSNEKLFF. The V and J genes are TRBV5-8 and TRBJ1-4, with D possibly TRBD1 on 5 matching bases. Germline V gene lookup returns CDR1 SGHTS and CDR2 YDEGEE. The ends were cut back, 6 bases at V and 5 bases at J, with 20 bases in the middle. The CDR3 is 16 residues long.

The CDR3 is CASSSTDYNEQFF. CDR3 DNA: TGTGCCAGCAGCTCGACAGATTACAATGAGCAGTTCTTC. The genes are TRBV7-9 and TRBJ2-1; D is perhaps TRBD1 (5 bases). V was trimmed by 4 bases and J by 4 bases, leaving 8 bases between them. This CDR3 comprises 13 residues. Germline assignment: CDR1 SEHNR and CDR2 FQNEAQ (reference sequence).

The J gene is TRBJ2-7, the V gene TRBV9; 7 positions agree with TRBD1. CDR1 SGDLS and CDR2 YYNGEE come from the germline V gene. The trim removed 0 bases at V and 6 bases at J, leaving 6 bases unmatched. This CDR3 region has 14 residues. The CDR3 nucleotides are TGTGCCAGCAGCGTAGGACAGGGAAGGGCCGAGCAGTACTTC. This encodes CASSVGQGRAEQYF.

The genes are TRBV9 and TRBJ2-7; 8 nucleotides match TRBD2. Looked up from germline, CDR1 is SGDLS and CDR2 is YYNGEE. The CDR3 is made up of 16 amino acids. With 4 bases clipped from V and 2 bases from J, the junction kept 11 bases outside the gene matches. The CDR3 DNA reads as TGTGCCAGCAGCCCTGGGGGGACTAGGGGTACCTACGAGCAGTACTTC. It translates to CASSPGGTRGTYEQYF.

The CDR3 DNA reads as TGTGCCAGCAGTTACACGCCCAGGGGTCAGAACACTGAAGCTTTCTTT. Protein sequence: CASSYTPRGQNTEAFF. The chain couples TRBV6-5 to TRBJ1-1, with D possibly matching TRBD1 (6 bases). CDR3 length equals 16 residues. V lost 2 bases and J lost 1, with 14 bases in between. CDR1 and CDR2 (germline): MNHEY, SVGAGI.

J is TRBJ2-1 and V is TRBV11-2; D tentatively reads TRBD1 or TRBD2 (5 bases each). CDR1 and CDR2 (germline): SGHAT, FQNNGV. V was cut by 2 bases and J by 12 bases, with 17 bases left in between. The CDR3 length is 14 residues. CDR3 DNA sequence: TGTGCCAGCAGCTTATTGCAGTCGGGGCGACGGCAGTTCTTC. This codes for CASSLLQSGRRQFF.

The chain uses TRBV11-2 and TRBJ2-3, with TRBD2 matching 7 bases. Looked up from germline, CDR1 is SGHAT and CDR2 is FQNNGV. This CDR3 is 16 amino acids long. J was trimmed by 1 base and V by 7 bases; bases with no gene match: 11. This CDR3 reads CASNLRGAGGTDTQYF. The CDR3 bases are TGTGCCAGCAACCTACGAGGGGCGGGGGGCACAGATACGCAGTATTTT. Full variable domain (outside the CDR3, taken from reference TRBV11-2 and TRBJ2-3): EAGVAQSPRYKIIEKRQSVAFWCNPISGHATLYWYQQILGQGPKLLIQFQNNGVVDDSQLPKDRFSAERLKGVDSTLKIQPAKLEDSAVYLCASNLRGAGGTDTQYFGPGTRLTVL.

The J gene is TRBJ1-3, the V gene TRBV14; D remains ambiguous. V lost 7 bases, J lost 0 bases, and 4 bases lay in between. The CDR3 sequence is 12 residues long. The V gene's germline CDR1 is SGHDN and CDR2 FVKESK. CDR3: CASTFSGNTIYF. DNA of the CDR3: TGTGCCAGCACCTTCTCTGGAAACACCATATATTTT. Looking up the rest from reference TRBV14 and TRBJ1-3 gives the full variable domain: EAGVTQFPSHSVIEKGQTVTLRCDPISGHDNLYWYRRVMGKEIKFLLHFVKESKQDESGMPNNRFLAERTGGTYSTLKVQPAELEDSGVYFCASTFSGNTIYFGEGSWLTVV.

This chain links TRBV20-1 with TRBJ2-1; D not certain. This CDR3 contains 11 residues. Germline V lookup: CDR1 DFQATT, CDR2 SNEGSKA (reference sequence). The germline V and J ends were trimmed by 7 bases and 4 bases, with 8 bases remaining between them. The CDR3: CSVGGYNEQFF. In DNA, the CDR3 is TGCAGTGTAGGCGGTTACAATGAGCAGTTCTTC.

The chain couples TRBV5-1 to TRBJ1-4; D ambiguous. Germline CDR1 is SGHRS and CDR2 is YFSETQ. V was shortened by 0 bases and J by 0 bases, with 12 bases between the two germline ends. The CDR3 totals 17 residues. The CDR3 reads CASSLVVSGTTNEKLFF. CDR3 DNA: TGCGCCAGCAGCTTGGTGGTATCCGGGACAACTAATGAAAAACTGTTTTTT.

The rearrangement links TRBV11-2 to TRBJ2-6; D gene ambiguous. Germline V gene data show CDR1 as SGHAT and CDR2 as FQNNGV. Trimming removed 1 base at V and 4 bases at J, with 2 bases between. CDR3 length equals 13 residues. The CDR3 DNA follows: TGTGCCAGCAGCTTAGCCGGGGCCAACGTCCTGACTTTC. Translating it yields CASSLAGANVLTF.

The rearrangement uses TRBV11-3 and TRBJ2-1; 7 bases are shared with TRBD1. The CDR3 contains 15 residues. V shed 5 bases, J shed 4 bases, and the junction held 8 bases outside the gene matches. Germline assignment: CDR1 SGHNT and CDR2 YENEEA. CDR3 nucleotides: TGTGCCAGCAGCCAAACAGGGGTTGCGTACAATGAGCAGTTCTTC. This codes for CASSQTGVAYNEQFF. Using reference TRBV11-3 and TRBJ2-1 for the parts outside the CDR3, the full variable domain is EAGVVQSPRYKIIEKKQPVAFWCNPISGHNTLYWYLQNLGQGPELLIRYENEEAVDDSQLPKDRFSAERLKGVDSTLKIQPAELGDSAVYLCASSQTGVAYNEQFFGPGTRLTVL.